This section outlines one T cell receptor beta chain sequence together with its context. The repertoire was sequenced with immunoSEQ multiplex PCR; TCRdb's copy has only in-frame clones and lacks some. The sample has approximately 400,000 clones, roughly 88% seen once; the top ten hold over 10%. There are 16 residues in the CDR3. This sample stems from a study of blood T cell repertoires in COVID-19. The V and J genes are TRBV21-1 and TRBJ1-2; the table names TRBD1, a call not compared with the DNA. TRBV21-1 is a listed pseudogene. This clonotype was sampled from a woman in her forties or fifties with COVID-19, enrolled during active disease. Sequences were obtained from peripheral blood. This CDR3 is CASSKLTGNTDYGYTF. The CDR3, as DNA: TGTGCCAGCAGCAAGCTTACAGGGAATACGGACTATGGCTACACCTTC.